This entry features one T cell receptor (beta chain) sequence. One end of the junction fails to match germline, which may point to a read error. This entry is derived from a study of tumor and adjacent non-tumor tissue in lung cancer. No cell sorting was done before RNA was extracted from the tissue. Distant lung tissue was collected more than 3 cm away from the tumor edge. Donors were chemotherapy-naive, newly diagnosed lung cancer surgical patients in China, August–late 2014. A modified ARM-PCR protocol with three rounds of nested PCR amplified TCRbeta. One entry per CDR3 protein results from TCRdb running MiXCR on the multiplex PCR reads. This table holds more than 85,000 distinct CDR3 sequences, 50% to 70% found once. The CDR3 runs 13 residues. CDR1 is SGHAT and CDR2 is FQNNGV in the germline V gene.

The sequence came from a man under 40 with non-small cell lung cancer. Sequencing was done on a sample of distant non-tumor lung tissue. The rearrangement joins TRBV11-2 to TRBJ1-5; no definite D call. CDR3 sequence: CASSLDQRRAPHF. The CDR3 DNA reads TGTGCCAGTAGCTTAGATCAGAGGAGGGCTCCGCATTTT.